These 20 T cell receptor beta chains came from one sample sequenced in a study of shared clonotypes between healthy human individuals. Data came from immunoSEQ multiplex PCR; TCRdb stores just in-frame clones and leaves some out. This sample has about 2.4 million clones, with approximately 92% found just once. Sequencing was carried out using naive CD4+ T cells sorted from blood. Subset described: CD45RA+ positively selected. The receptors shown here come from a man younger than 35 in good health.

V is TRBV6-6 and J is TRBJ2-6; D gene unclear. CDR1 MNHNY and CDR2 SVGAGI come from the germline V gene (reference sequence). Trimming took 2 bases from V and 1 from J, leaving 9 bases between them. The CDR3 loop spans 16 amino acids. CDR3 nucleotides: TGTGCCAGCAGTTACGAAAGGCTATCTGGGGCCAACGTCCTGACTTTC. This gives the protein CASSYERLSGANVLTF.

The chain is built from TRBV10-3 and TRBJ1-2, with a weak D call TRBD1 (5 bases). The CDR3 covers 12 residues. The V and J ends lost 4 bases and 8 bases respectively, with 11 bases between them. The V gene's germline CDR1 is ENHRY and CDR2 SYGVKD. As DNA, the CDR3 is TGTGCCATCAGTGTGGGGCTTTCAGGCTACACCTTC. Translating gives CAISVGLSGYTF.

The rearrangement joins TRBV6-5 to TRBJ2-1; 12 bases are a match to TRBD2. This CDR3 region has 15 residues. The trim removed 5 bases at V and 3 bases at J, leaving 2 bases unmatched. CDR1 and CDR2 (germline): MNHEY, SVGAGI. CDR3 residues: CASSVLAGGYNEQFF. As DNA, the CDR3 is TGTGCCAGCAGTGTACTAGCGGGAGGCTACAATGAGCAGTTCTTC.

V is TRBV15 and J is TRBJ1-6; D not certain. CDR1 is LNHNV, CDR2 YYDKDF, per germline (reference sequence). The V and J ends lost 6 bases and 6 bases respectively, with 15 bases between them. The CDR3 is 15 amino acids. CDR3 region: CATRNQPLTNSPLHF. Here the CDR3 DNA reads TGTGCCACCAGAAACCAGCCACTCACTAATTCACCCCTCCACTTT.

The chain employs TRBV4-1 and TRBJ1-2, with a weak D call TRBD1 (6 bases). With 0 bases removed from V and 5 bases from J, the gap between germline ends came to 19 bases. The CDR3 spans 17 residues. Per the germline V gene, CDR1 is MGHRA and CDR2 is YSYEKL. The CDR3 nucleotides are TGCGCCAGCAGCCAAGACGCCCTCCTGACAGGTCTTTATGGCTACACCTTC. It specifies CASSQDALLTGLYGYTF.

The chain is built from TRBV5-4 and TRBJ1-1; 8 bases align to TRBD1. The V and J ends lost 6 bases and 1 base, in that order; junction bases with no gene match: 5. The CDR3 spans 14 residues. Germline V gene lookup returns CDR1 SGHNT and CDR2 YYREEE (reference sequence). Here the CDR3 DNA reads TGTGCCAGCAAACGGACAGGGACGAACACTGAAGCTTTCTTT. Protein product: CASKRTGTNTEAFF.

The V and J genes are TRBV7-2 and TRBJ1-1; D is unclear. CDR1 and CDR2 (germline): SGHTA, FQGNSA. The CDR3 spans 14 residues. V lost 5 bases and J lost 1, with 11 bases in between. CDR3 bases: TGTGCCAGCAGCCCACACTCAGCGAACACTGAAGCTTTCTTT. This sequence encodes CASSPHSANTEAFF. The whole variable domain, remainder taken from reference TRBV7-2 and TRBJ1-1, is GAGVSQSPSNKVTEKGKDVELRCDPISGHTALYWYRQSLGQGLEFLIYFQGNSAPDKSGLPSDRFSAERTGGSVSTLTIQRTQQEDSAVYLCASSPHSANTEAFFGQGTRLTVV.

The V and J genes are TRBV25-1 and TRBJ1-4, with TRBD1 as a possible D gene (5 bases). In germline, CDR1 is MGHDK, CDR2 SYGVNS. Trimming removed 6 bases from V and 5 bases from J, with 13 bases in between. This CDR3 region has 14 residues. The CDR3 bases are TGTGCCAGCAGGGGGGATATGGGGAATGAAAAACTGTTTTTT. It is translated as CASRGDMGNEKLFF.

The chain links TRBV9 to TRBJ2-3, with 8 positions matching TRBD2. Looked up from germline, CDR1 is SGDLS and CDR2 is YYNGEE. The junction had 2 bases not matched to a gene; V was cut back by 4 bases and J by 10 bases. The CDR3 has 11 residues. CDR3: CASSPGGSQYF. The CDR3 DNA is TGTGCCAGCAGCCCGGGGGGGTCGCAGTATTTT.

The V and J genes are TRBV7-6 and TRBJ2-5; 12 nucleotides line up with TRBD2. V trimming: 5 bases; J trimming: 2 bases; junction bases outside the gene matches: 9. The germline V gene has CDR1 SGHVS and CDR2 FNYEAQ. The CDR3 is 17 residues long. The CDR3 nucleotides are TGTGCCAGCAGCGAGCTAGCGGGGGGGTACCGACAAGAGACCCAGTACTTC. Residues: CASSELAGGYRQETQYF. The variable domain in full, completed from reference TRBV7-6 and TRBJ2-5, reads GAGVSQSPRYKVTKRGQDVALRCDPISGHVSLYWYRQALGQGPEFLTYFNYEAQQDKSGLPNDRFSAERPEGSISTLTIQRTEQRDSAMYRCASSELAGGYRQETQYFGPGTRLLVL.

The CDR3 DNA reads as TGTGCCAGCAGAATGGCCGGGACTAGCGGGTTCTACGAGCAGTACTTC. As protein: CASRMAGTSGFYEQYF. V usage is TRBV5-4 and J usage is TRBJ2-7; TRBD2 agrees at 12 bases. The CDR3 loop spans 16 amino acids. Germline-derived CDR1 and CDR2 are SGHNT and YYREEE (reference sequence). V lost 5 bases, J lost 3 bases, and 9 bases stayed unmatched.

V is TRBV2 and J is TRBJ2-1, with a possible D match to TRBD2 (5 bases). Per germline, CDR1 SNHLY and CDR2 FYNNEI. The CDR3 extends over 15 amino acids. The V end lost 8 bases, the J end lost 2 bases, and 16 bases lay between the germline ends. The CDR3 protein is CASVSRTSPYNEQFF. Here the CDR3 DNA reads TGTGCCAGCGTGAGCAGGACTTCCCCCTACAATGAGCAGTTCTTC.

The chain recombines TRBV28 with TRBJ1-6, with 7 positions matching TRBD1. V gave up 7 bases and J gave up 5 bases; unmatched junction bases: 8. The CDR3 sequence is 15 residues long. Germline V gives CDR1 MDHEN, CDR2 SYDVKM. CDR3 in DNA: TGTGCCAGCATTCAACGCGGGACAGATAATTCACCCCTCCACTTT. This codes for CASIQRGTDNSPLHF. Based on the CDR3 plus reference TRBV28 and TRBJ1-6, the full variable domain is DVKVTQSSRYLVKRTGEKVFLECVQDMDHENMFWYRQDPGLGLRLIYFSYDVKMKEKGDIPEGYSVSREKKERFSLILESASTNQTSMYLCASIQRGTDNSPLHFGNGTRLTVT.

The gene calls are TRBV6-6 and TRBJ2-1, with 7 bases aligning to TRBD2. The CDR3 extends over 16 amino acids. Unmatched junction bases numbered 12, after V lost 2 bases and J lost 8 bases. CDR1 and CDR2 from the germline V gene are MNHNY and SVGAGI (reference sequence). The CDR3 nucleotides read TGTGCCAGCAGTTACCGACCCAGCGGGATACGGGATGAGCAGTTCTTC. Translation: CASSYRPSGIRDEQFF.

This clone appeared once. The chain recombines TRBV2 with TRBJ1-2; no firm D call. This CDR3 contains 11 residues. Germline CDR1 and CDR2: SNHLY and FYNNEI. The V end lost 3 bases, the J end lost 3 bases, and 2 bases lay between the germline ends. DNA of the CDR3: TGTGCCAGCAGTGATCACTATGGCTACACCTTC. The encoded protein is CASSDHYGYTF.

This clone was detected only once. The chain combines TRBV2 with TRBJ1-5, with 8 bases fitting TRBD1. The germline V gene has CDR1 SNHLY and CDR2 FYNNEI. Germline trimming cut 5 bases from V and 1 base from J; bases unmatched to any gene: 4. The CDR3 is 15 residues long. The CDR3 DNA is TGTGCCAGCAGTTTTACAGGGGGGAGCAATCAGCCCCAGCATTTT. Its protein product is CASSFTGGSNQPQHF.

This chain connects TRBV30 to TRBJ2-5; TRBD2 matches 12 bases. Germline V gene data show CDR1 as GTSNPN and CDR2 as SVGIG (reference sequence). The CDR3 loop spans 14 amino acids. V was pared by 4 bases and J by 3 bases, with 3 bases of the junction left unmatched. Written as DNA, the CDR3 is TGTGCCTGGACGAGGACTAGCGGGGAAGAGACCCAGTACTTC. Translation: CAWTRTSGEETQYF.

V and J are TRBV6-6 and TRBJ2-3; maybe TRBD2 (5 bases). Germline CDR1 is MNHNY and CDR2 is SVGAGI (reference sequence). The CDR3 totals 14 residues. Trimming removed 8 bases at V and 0 bases at J, with 12 bases between. CDR3 DNA: TGTGCCAGCCTCCACCAGCGGAGCACAGATACGCAGTATTTT. This encodes CASLHQRSTDTQYF.

CDR3 nucleotide sequence: TGTGCCAGCAGCCAAAGAGGGGTCGGGATGTTGGCTTTCTTT. Protein: CASSQRGVGMLAFF. V usage is TRBV6-1 and J usage is TRBJ1-1, with TRBD1 as a possible D gene (5 bases). The CDR3 length is 14 residues. V lost 6 bases and J lost 11, with 22 bases in between. Germline CDR1 reads MNHNS; CDR2 reads SASEGT.

A word on this clone: An end of the junction differs from the germline gene, which may be a read error. The rearrangement uses TRBV28 and TRBJ1-2; the match to TRBD1 covers 9 bases. CDR1 and CDR2 from the germline V gene are MDHEN and SYDVKM. The CDR3 has 18 residues. The CDR3 bases are TGTGCCATTCCGCTCGTCCCGGGACAGGGAGTGGGCGCCTATGGCTACGCCTTC. It encodes CAIPLVPGQGVGAYGYAF.